The rows below give T cell receptor beta chains drawn from one sample of a study of vaccination and CD4 T cells after COVID-19. These receptors lack a known antigen. TCRdb redid the calling of the PCR reads with MiXCR, one entry per CDR3 protein. This sample has 20,000 or so distinct CDR3 sequences, with about 23% found just once. Input material: cultured CD4+ T cells from blood. All receptors derive from a human donor with COVID-19. CDR3s include the opening cysteine and the closing phenylalanine or tryptophan. Fields, in order: V gene, D gene, J gene, CDR3 length, clone size, CDR3 protein, CDR3 DNA. D genes are given only for firm matches. Clone size is not always given. Where it is, it says once, few, many or a class for expanded clones.

TRBV20-1	TRBD2	TRBJ2-1	15	few	CSARDRLAGGREQFF	TGCAGTGCTAGAGACCGACTAGCGGGGGGGCGGGAGCAGTTCTTC
TRBV6-5	-	TRBJ2-3	14	few	CASSYGSGSDTQYF	TGTGCCAGCAGTTACGGTTCTGGTTCAGATACGCAGTATTTT
TRBV7-9	TRBD1	TRBJ2-7	15	-	CASSRDRVLTYEQYF	TGTGCCAGCAGCCGGGACAGGGTCCTTACCTACGAGCAGTACTTC
TRBV20-1	-	TRBJ2-1	12	-	CSARRPSNEQFF	TGCAGTGCTCGAAGGCCCTCGAATGAGCAGTTCTTC
TRBV28	-	TRBJ1-5	15	-	CASSYRTPSNQPQHF	TGTGCCAGCAGTTACCGGACACCTAGCAATCAGCCCCAGCATTTT
TRBV14	-	TRBJ2-5	16	few	CASSKSLRTAQETQYF	TGTGCCAGCAGCAAAAGCCTACGGACAGCACAAGAGACCCAGTACTTC
TRBV19	-	TRBJ1-5	14	-	CASSTERQGQPQHF	TGTGCCAGTAGTACCGAGAGGCAAGGACAGCCCCAGCATTTT
TRBV11-3	TRBD1	TRBJ1-1	16	-	CASRTGGIIMNTEAFF	TGTGCCAGCAGAACAGGGGGCATAATAATGAACACTGAAGCTTTCTTT
TRBV20-1	TRBD2	TRBJ2-3	13	-	CSAGAGGRDTQYF	TGCAGTGCTGGCGCGGGGGGGCGAGATACGCAGTATTTT
TRBV19	TRBD2	TRBJ2-5	16	few	CASSWAVGGGRETQYF	TGTGCCAGTAGTTGGGCTGTGGGCGGGGGGAGAGAGACCCAGTACTTC
TRBV7-6	-	TRBJ2-3	14	few	CASSRDASGDTQYF	TGTGCCAGCAGCCGGGACGCCTCGGGAGATACGCAGTATTTT
TRBV10-3	-	TRBJ1-5	15	-	CAISEGALRDQPQHF	TGTGCCATCAGTGAGGGGGCTTTGAGAGATCAGCCCCAGCATTTT
TRBV5-5	-	TRBJ1-2	14	-	CASSSLGGYYGYTF	TGTGCCAGCAGCTCCCTCGGGGGGTACTATGGCTACACCTTC
TRBV12-3/TRBV12-4	-	TRBJ1-6	15	few	CASSFGGEANSPLHF	TGTGCCAGCAGTTTTGGTGGGGAAGCTAATTCACCCCTCCACTTT
TRBV6-1	-	TRBJ2-3	13	few	CASSPLDVYTQYF	TGTGCCAGCAGTCCTCTTGACGTCTATACGCAGTATTTT
TRBV11-1	-	TRBJ2-5	14	-	CASSYERGGETQYF	TGTGCCAGCAGCTACGAGAGGGGGGGAGAGACCCAGTACTTC
TRBV24-1	-	TRBJ1-1	13	-	CATSATPNTEAFF	TGTGCCACCAGTGCCACACCGAACACTGAAGCTTTCTTT
TRBV20-1	TRBD1	TRBJ1-6	15	few	CSAGRTGAVGSPLHF	TGCAGTGCTGGCCGGACAGGGGCCGTTGGATCACCCCTCCACTTT
TRBV15	TRBD1	TRBJ1-1	14	-	CATTGQSMNTEAFF	TGTGCCACCACGGGACAGAGCATGAACACTGAAGCTTTCTTT
TRBV9	-	TRBJ2-5	15	once	CASSVLGGEGETQYF	TGTGCCAGCAGCGTCCTCGGGGGCGAGGGGGAGACCCAGTACTTC
TRBV5-1	TRBD1	TRBJ1-2	16	few	CASSSTGGNVYYGYTF	TGCGCCAGCAGCTCGACAGGGGGGAATGTGTATTATGGCTACACCTTC
TRBV12-3/TRBV12-4	-	TRBJ2-7	12	few	CASSLSRFEQYF	TGTGCCAGCAGTTTATCTCGTTTCGAGCAGTACTTC
TRBV19	-	TRBJ1-6	17	few	CASRGRNSSSYNSPLHF	TGTGCCAGTCGGGGCAGAAACTCAAGCTCCTATAATTCACCCCTCCACTTT
TRBV5-1	-	TRBJ2-7	15	few	CASSLESRHSYEQYF	TGCGCCAGCAGCTTGGAATCGCGGCACTCCTACGAGCAGTACTTC
TRBV12-5	-	TRBJ1-1	13	once	CASGLHDWGEAFF	TGTGCTAGTGGTTTGCACGACTGGGGTGAAGCTTTCTTT
TRBV12-3/TRBV12-4	-	TRBJ2-6	15	-	CASSFRSSGANVLTF	TGTGCCAGCAGTTTCAGGAGCTCTGGGGCCAACGTCCTGACTTTC
TRBV27	TRBD1	TRBJ2-7	15	few	CASSQGQGRSYEQYF	TGTGCCAGCAGCCAAGGACAGGGCCGCTCCTACGAGCAGTACTTC
TRBV7-2	-	TRBJ1-1	12	few	CASSFVRTEAFF	TGTGCCAGCAGCTTCGTTAGAACTGAAGCTTTCTTT
TRBV10-1	-	TRBJ2-5	16	-	CASSEEGSEKQETQYF	TGCGCCAGCAGTGAGGAGGGCTCAGAGAAACAAGAGACCCAGTACTTC
TRBV6-5	TRBD2	TRBJ2-1	15	-	CASSLLLAGGSEQFF	TGTGCCAGCAGCTTACTACTAGCGGGGGGAAGTGAGCAGTTCTTC
TRBV11-1	TRBD1	TRBJ2-1	17	-	CASSFGPGQGSSREQFF	TGTGCCAGCAGCTTTGGGCCGGGACAGGGTTCTTCTCGGGAGCAGTTCTTC
TRBV7-7	TRBD1	TRBJ1-4	13	few	CASSTDRGEKLFF	TGTGCTAGCAGCACGGACAGGGGCGAAAAACTGTTTTTT
TRBV6-1	-	TRBJ1-5	14	few	CASSRGSGNQPQHF	TGTGCCAGCAGTCGGGGATCGGGCAATCAGCCCCAGCATTTT
TRBV20-1	-	TRBJ1-1	14	few	CSAPGTGWNTEAFF	TGCAGTGCCCCAGGGACGGGGTGGAACACTGAAGCTTTCTTT
TRBV6-4	-	TRBJ1-1	14	-	CASSVSPGNTEAFF	TGTGCCAGCAGTGTCTCACCGGGAAACACTGAAGCTTTCTTT
TRBV10-1	TRBD2	TRBJ2-3	14	few	CASREAGGTDTQYF	TGCGCCAGCAGAGAAGCGGGGGGGACAGATACGCAGTATTTT
TRBV7-2	TRBD2	TRBJ2-2	15	few	CASSPTSGGIGELFF	TGTGCCAGCAGCCCGACTAGCGGGGGGATCGGGGAGCTGTTTTTT
TRBV11-2	-	TRBJ1-1	13	few	CASSLQENTEAFF	TGTGCCAGCAGCTTACAGGAGAACACTGAAGCTTTCTTT
TRBV4-1	-	TRBJ1-4	16	few	CASSHGTAIKGEKLFF	TGCGCCAGCAGCCATGGGACCGCTATAAAGGGTGAAAAACTGTTTTTT
TRBV5-4	-	TRBJ2-7	14	-	CASSLFGAAREQYF	TGTGCCAGCAGCTTGTTCGGCGCTGCTCGCGAGCAGTACTTC
TRBV20-1	-	TRBJ2-3	13	-	CSARPTSTDTQYF	TGCAGTGCTAGACCCACTAGCACAGATACGCAGTATTTT
TRBV5-6	-	TRBJ1-2	14	-	CASSFQGIAYGYTF	TGTGCCAGCAGCTTCCAGGGGATTGCCTATGGCTACACCTTC
TRBV28	TRBD1	TRBJ2-7	14	-	CASSPDRGRPEQYF	TGTGCCAGCAGTCCGGACAGGGGACGGCCCGAGCAGTACTTC
TRBV30	TRBD1	TRBJ2-6	17	-	CAWIRDRSRSGANVLTF	TGTGCCTGGATCCGGGACAGGTCTCGCTCTGGGGCCAACGTCCTGACTTTC
TRBV4-1	-	TRBJ1-3	18	few	CASSQVDMGMLAGNTIYF	TGCGCCAGCAGCCAAGTGGATATGGGCATGCTAGCTGGAAACACCATATATTTT
TRBV6-1	-	TRBJ1-2	13	-	CASSELGGVGYTF	TGTGCCAGCAGTGAATTGGGGGGAGTTGGCTACACCTTC
TRBV18	-	TRBJ1-1	13	-	CASSPPMGTEAFF	TGTGCCAGCTCACCACCGATGGGGACTGAAGCTTTCTTT